Following are 24 T cell receptor beta chains from one sample sequenced in a study of blood T cells in healthy people across ages. A second about 7 to 12 cycle PCR used barcoded and J-beta primers. TCRdb reprocessed the 5' RACE reads via MiXCR and lists one record per CDR3 protein. The data hold 600,000 or so distinct CDR3 sequences, with about 28% observed a single time. The source material was blood. These receptors all stem from a woman older than 75 in good health.

This clonotype has ten or more counts. CDR3 amino acids: CAWSVPNYGYTF. The CDR3 DNA reads as TGTGCCTGGAGTGTGCCTAACTATGGCTACACCTTC. The V call is TRBV30, the J call TRBJ1-2; D is uncertain. The V end was cut by 0 bases, the J end by 0 bases, with 2 bases between. The germline V gene has CDR1 GTSNPN and CDR2 SVGIG (reference sequence). CDR3 size: 12 residues.

This clonotype appeared many times. The rearrangement links TRBV6-1 to TRBJ2-3; the D is unclear. V lost 4 bases, J lost 1 base, and 6 bases lay in between. This CDR3 spans 13 amino acids. Germline values: CDR1 MNHNS, CDR2 SASEGT. The CDR3, as DNA: TGTGCCAGCAGTGGAGTGCGCACAGATACGCAGTATTTT. Its protein product is CASSGVRTDTQYF.

The sample holds many counts of this clonotype. The gene calls are TRBV5-5 and TRBJ2-6, with 12 bases aligning to TRBD2. The CDR3 extends over 18 amino acids. V lost 4 bases and J lost 0; bases outside the gene matches: 5. CDR1 is SGHKS and CDR2 is YYEKEE in the germline V gene (reference sequence). The CDR3 DNA sequence: TGTGCCAGCAGCCTCACGGGACTAGCGGGCTCTGGGGCCAACGTCCTGACTTTC. This sequence encodes CASSLTGLAGSGANVLTF.

The V and J genes are TRBV4-3 and TRBJ2-5; 7 positions agree with TRBD1. CDR3 length: 15 amino acids. Trimming cost V 4 bases and J 5 bases; bases outside gene matches: 10. Germline V gene lookup returns CDR1 LGHNA and CDR2 YSLEER. CDR3 coding DNA: TGCGCCAGCAGCCGAGTAACAGGGGAAAGGGAGACCCAGTACTTC. Its protein product is CASSRVTGERETQYF.

This clonotype was detected many times. This chain uses TRBV12-3 or TRBV12-4 with TRBJ2-3, with 14 positions matching TRBD2. After removal of 6 bases from V and 4 bases from J, the junction contained 3 bases not matched to a gene. The CDR3 contains 15 residues. The CDR3 DNA reads TGTGCCAGCAGCGCGACTAGCGGGGGGGCAGATACGCAGTATTTT. As protein: CASSATSGGADTQYF.

The chain has TRBV7-9 and TRBJ1-2; 7 bases are a match to TRBD1. J gave up 4 bases and V 5 bases, and 13 bases lay outside the gene matches. Germline V gives CDR1 SEHNR, CDR2 FQNEAQ (reference sequence). CDR3 length equals 16 residues. The CDR3 reads CASSQGDSLFRYGYTF. In DNA, the CDR3 is TGTGCCAGCAGCCAAGGGGACAGTTTATTTCGCTATGGCTACACCTTC.

This clonotype occurred many times. The chain is built from TRBV2 and TRBJ2-1, with a possible D match to TRBD1 (5 bases). V dropped 6 bases and J dropped 4 bases, with 13 bases sitting between them. Germline V gene lookup returns CDR1 SNHLY and CDR2 FYNNEI. The CDR3 loop spans 14 amino acids. CDR3: CASSEDTSYNEQFF. The CDR3 DNA reads as TGTGCCAGCAGCGAGGACACCTCTTACAATGAGCAGTTCTTC.

Remarks on this clonotype: A much larger clone differs from this one at a single base, so this may be a read error. In nucleotides, the CDR3 is TGTGCCAGCAGGGGCAGTCAACTCAATGAGCAGTACTTC. Its translation: CASRGSQLNEQYF. The rearrangement joins TRBV27 to TRBJ2-7; D is unclear. CDR1 is MNHEY and CDR2 is SMNVEV in the germline V gene (reference sequence). V dropped 6 bases and J dropped 7 bases, with 16 bases sitting between them. This CDR3 is built from 13 residues.

This clonotype was counted a few times. The rearrangement joins TRBV9 to TRBJ1-5, with 7 bases fitting TRBD1. The CDR3 totals 17 residues. CDR1 and CDR2 from the germline V gene are SGDLS and YYNGEE. V trimming: 4 bases; J trimming: 3 bases; junction bases outside the gene matches: 13. The DNA for the CDR3 is TGTGCCAGCAGCCGACATCTCCGGGACAGCTACAATCAGCCCCAGCATTTT. Translation: CASSRHLRDSYNQPQHF.

This chain joins TRBV25-1 and TRBJ1-4; D not certain. This CDR3 comprises 13 residues. Trimming stripped 4 bases from V and 8 bases from J, with 11 bases between. Germline CDR1 is MGHDK and CDR2 is SYGVNS. The CDR3 nucleotides are TGTGCCAGCAGTGCCGTCTGGCGAGAAAAACTGTTTTTT. This encodes CASSAVWREKLFF.

The V call is TRBV6-6, the J call TRBJ1-5; TRBD1 aligns across 8 bases. Trimming removed 0 bases from V and 5 bases from J; junction bases left unmatched: 6. Germline CDR1 reads MNHNY; CDR2 reads SVGAGI (reference sequence). The CDR3 runs to 16 residues. The CDR3 DNA reads TGTGCCAGCAGTTACTCGAGTGGGACAGGATATCAGCCCCAGCATTTT. Its translation is CASSYSSGTGYQPQHF.

This clonotype was picked up a small number of times. The chain couples TRBV6-5 to TRBJ2-6, with 7 bases lining up with TRBD1. The CDR3 spans 16 residues. The germline V gene encodes CDR1 MNHEY and CDR2 SVGAGI. Losses at the gene ends were 6 bases for V and 3 bases for J; bases not matched to a gene: 8. The CDR3 protein is CASSRQGIGGANVLTF. Here the CDR3 DNA reads TGTGCCAGCAGCAGACAGGGCATAGGTGGGGCCAACGTCCTGACTTTC.

This clonotype was seen repeatedly, ten times or more. The CDR3 region is CASGSVAGDRETQYF. The CDR3, as DNA: TGTGCCAGCGGGTCGGTAGCGGGGGATAGGGAGACCCAGTACTTC. The J gene is TRBJ2-5, the V gene TRBV12-3 or TRBV12-4, with 9 bases lining up with TRBD2. The CDR3 contains 15 residues. V lost 8 bases to trimming and J lost 5 bases; unmatched junction nucleotides: 12.

The chain uses TRBV29-1 and TRBJ2-3, with D perhaps given as TRBD1 or TRBD2 (6 bases each). This CDR3 is built from 12 residues. V was shortened by 7 bases and J by 2 bases, with 10 bases between the two germline ends. CDR1 is SQVTM, CDR2 ANQGSEA, per germline. In nucleotides, the CDR3 is TGCAGCGCAGGGGACTTCACAGATACGCAGTATTTT. It encodes CSAGDFTDTQYF.

Regarding this clonotype: A much larger clone lies one base from this, so it may be a read error. V usage is TRBV5-5 and J usage is TRBJ2-5, with 8 bases fitting TRBD1. Germline V gives CDR1 SGHKS, CDR2 YYEKEE (reference sequence). Losses at the gene ends were 1 base for V and 11 bases for J; bases not matched to a gene: 22. The CDR3 is 18 amino acids. The CDR3 reads CASSLTPAGQGTSNEQYF. The CDR3 DNA reads TGTGCCAGCAGCTTGACCCCCGCCGGACAGGGTACGTCTAATGAGCAGTACTTC.

The V gene is TRBV20-1, the J gene TRBJ2-1; D is uncertain. The V and J ends lost 8 bases and 7 bases respectively, with 15 bases between them. CDR3 length equals 12 residues. Germline V gene data show CDR1 as DFQATT and CDR2 as SNEGSKA (reference sequence). CDR3 protein: CSPTWGMNEQFF. Written as DNA, the CDR3 is TGCAGTCCAACCTGGGGTATGAATGAGCAGTTCTTC.

In regard to this clonotype: A read error may explain this, as a much larger clone is one base away. The rearrangement links TRBV7-6 to TRBJ2-1, with 7 bases matching TRBD1. CDR1 is SGHVS, CDR2 FNYEAQ, per germline. The CDR3 sequence is 18 residues long. The CDR3 DNA sequence: TGTGCCGGCAGCTTATTTGTTGGGAGACAGGGCCGTGGCAATGAGCAGTTCTTC. This encodes CAGSLFVGRQGRGNEQFF. Full variable domain (remainder filled in from reference TRBV7-6 and TRBJ2-1): GAGVSQSPRYKVTKRGQDVALRCDPISGHVSLYWYRQALGQGPEFLTYFNYEAQQDKSGLPNDRFSAERPEGSISTLTIQRTEQRDSAMYRCAGSLFVGRQGRGNEQFFGPGTRLTVL.

The CDR3 DNA follows: TGCAGTGCTAGAGATTCCGAGGGCCTAAATGAAAAACTGTTTTTT. As protein: CSARDSEGLNEKLFF. V gene TRBV20-1 combines with J gene TRBJ1-4; the D is unclear. V gave up 0 bases and J gave up 5 bases, with 13 bases separating them. Per the germline V gene, CDR1 is DFQATT and CDR2 is SNEGSKA (reference sequence). This CDR3 has 15 amino acids.

There are many counts of this clonotype. The rearrangement links TRBV2 to TRBJ1-2; perhaps TRBD1 as D (6 bases). Germline V gene data show CDR1 as SNHLY and CDR2 as FYNNEI. The V end lost 4 bases, the J end lost 6 bases, and 18 bases lay between the germline ends. The CDR3 spans 15 residues. CDR3: CASSAREQGVNGYTF. The CDR3 coding sequence is TGTGCCAGCAGTGCAAGGGAACAGGGCGTCAATGGCTACACCTTC.

The chain has TRBV7-2 and TRBJ2-5; D gene ambiguous. The J call is doubtful: the DNA matches TRBJ2-7 better. CDR3 size: 13 residues. Germline CDR1 reads SGHTA; CDR2 reads FQGNSA. The CDR3, as DNA: TGTGCCAGCAACCCAACGGCCAGTGTCGAGCAGTACTTC. Protein sequence: CASNPTASVEQYF.

This clonotype was seen at least ten times. This chain uses TRBV29-1 with TRBJ2-3, with 7 nucleotides matching TRBD2. With V trimmed by 3 bases and J by 3 bases, 3 bases remained unmatched. The germline gives CDR1 SQVTM, CDR2 ANQGSEA. The CDR3 loop spans 13 amino acids. This CDR3 reads CSVDREATDTQYF. The CDR3 DNA follows: TGCAGCGTTGACCGGGAGGCGACAGATACGCAGTATTTT.

In this sample, this clonotype turned up many times. CDR3 in amino acids: CAISGQGAVSEQYF. For the CDR3, the DNA is TGTGCCATCAGTGGGCAGGGGGCGGTCAGCGAGCAGTACTTC. The rearrangement links TRBV10-3 to TRBJ2-7, with 8 positions matching TRBD1. This CDR3 comprises 14 residues. CDR1 is ENHRY and CDR2 is SYGVKD in the germline V gene. Trimming cost V 4 bases and J 6 bases; bases outside gene matches: 8.

The rearrangement links TRBV20-1 to TRBJ1-1; weak D call: TRBD1 (5 bases). From germline, CDR1 is DFQATT and CDR2 SNEGSKA (reference sequence). The CDR3 totals 12 residues. V was clipped by 4 bases and J by 3 bases, with 9 bases between them. The DNA of the CDR3 is TGCAGTGCTACCCTACAGGACACTGAAGCTTTCTTT. Translating gives CSATLQDTEAFF.

This clonotype was seen repeatedly, ten times or more. V is TRBV7-2 and J is TRBJ2-3; D remains ambiguous. The CDR3 extends over 12 amino acids. Germline values: CDR1 SGHTA, CDR2 FQGNSA. Trimming stripped 5 bases from V and 6 bases from J, with 9 bases between. CDR3 in DNA: TGTGCCAGCAGCCCCACCGAGGATACGCAGTATTTT. Its translation: CASSPTEDTQYF. Complete variable domain (other parts from reference TRBV7-2 and TRBJ2-3): GAGVSQSPSNKVTEKGKDVELRCDPISGHTALYWYRQSLGQGLEFLIYFQGNSAPDKSGLPSDRFSAERTGGSVSTLTIQRTQQEDSAVYLCASSPTEDTQYFGPGTRLTVL.